This T cell receptor (beta chain) was sequenced in a study of cytomegalovirus exposure and HLA in healthy donors. 60 Vbeta and 13 Jbeta primers were used in PCR. Measured with immunoSEQ multiplex PCR; TCRdb has only the in-frame clones, and not every one. Of around 190,000 clones detected, approximately 86% appear once; the ten largest clones hold approximately 1.7%. The germline gives CDR1 MDHEN, CDR2 SYDVKM. V was clipped by 11 bases and J by 4 bases, with 14 bases between them. There are 13 residues in the CDR3. The sequencing sample was made of PBMCs. The genes are TRBV28 and TRBJ2-2; D perhaps matches TRBD1 (5 bases). This clonotype was obtained from a woman aged 18-30 years in good health and CMV-seronegative. Here the CDR3 reads CARQDRFTGELFF. CDR3 sequence (DNA): TGTGCCCGCCAAGACAGATTCACCGGGGAGCTGTTTTTT.